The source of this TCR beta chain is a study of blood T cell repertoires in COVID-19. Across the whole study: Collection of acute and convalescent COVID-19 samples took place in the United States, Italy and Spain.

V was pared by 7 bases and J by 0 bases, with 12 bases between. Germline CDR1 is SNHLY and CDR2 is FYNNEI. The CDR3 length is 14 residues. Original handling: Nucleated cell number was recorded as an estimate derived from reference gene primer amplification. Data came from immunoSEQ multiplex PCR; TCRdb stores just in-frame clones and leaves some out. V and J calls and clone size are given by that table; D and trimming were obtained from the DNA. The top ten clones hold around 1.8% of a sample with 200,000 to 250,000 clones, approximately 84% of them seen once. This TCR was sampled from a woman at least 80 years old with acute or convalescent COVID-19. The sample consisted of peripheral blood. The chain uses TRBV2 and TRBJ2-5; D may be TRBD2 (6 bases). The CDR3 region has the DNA TGTGCCAGCACTAAGGACTATAACCAAGAGACCCAGTACTTC. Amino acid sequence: CASTKDYNQETQYF.